The 8 T cell receptor beta chains below were found in one sample sequenced in a study of Graves' ophthalmopathy and Graves' hyperthyroidism. Beta-chain TCR CDR3 regions were amplified from RNA transcripts. An initial RT-PCR round employing HTBI primers preceded a second-round multiplex PCR. A single record per CDR3 protein comes from TCRdb applying MiXCR to the multiplex PCR reads. The sample holds some 750,000 distinct CDR3 sequences, approximately 40% seen once. Sequenced material: peripheral blood. The source is an adult man with Graves' ophthalmopathy.

This chain connects TRBV10-3 to TRBJ2-5; TRBD1 or TRBD2 may be the D gene (5 bases each). Deletions cut 10 bases from V and 3 bases from J, with 15 bases between. The CDR3 contains 13 residues. The germline gives CDR1 ENHRY, CDR2 SYGVKD. Written as DNA, the CDR3 is TGTGCCAGCAGAACAGGAGGTAAAGAGACCCAGTACTTC. Translating gives CASRTGGKETQYF.

In the case of this clonotype: A single base separates this from a much larger clone, so it may be a read error. The J gene is TRBJ2-7, the V gene TRBV25-1; 7 nucleotides align to TRBD2. Trimming at V came to 3 bases and at J to 3 bases, leaving 5 bases not matched to a gene. The CDR3 has 14 amino acids. Germline V CDR1 and CDR2: MGHDK, SYGVNS. The CDR3 reads CASSESGLNYEQYF. As DNA, the CDR3 is TGTGCCAGCAGTGAGTCGGGACTAAACTACGAGCAGTACTTC.

This clonotype occurred many times. The rearrangement uses TRBV27 and TRBJ1-2; weak D call: TRBD1 (5 bases). This CDR3 comprises 12 residues. Germline values: CDR1 MNHEY, CDR2 SMNVEV (reference sequence). Trimming pared 8 bases from V and 7 bases from J, leaving 14 bases between. The CDR3: CASWDLGLGYTF. The CDR3 DNA is TGTGCCAGCTGGGACCTGGGTCTTGGCTACACCTTC.

Only a few counts were recorded for this clonotype. CDR3 bases: TGTGCCAGCAGCTTACGTCGGAGGGGCAATCAGCCCCAGCATTTT. Protein product: CASSLRRRGNQPQHF. The V gene is TRBV5-6, the J gene TRBJ1-5; D gene ambiguous. Germline loops: CDR1 SGHDT, CDR2 YYEEEE. Trimming cost V 2 bases and J 2 bases, with 11 bases left between them. This CDR3 spans 15 amino acids.

The sample holds one count of this clonotype. The DNA of the CDR3 is TGTGCCACCAGCAGTGGACTAGCGCGGGAGCAGTACTTC. It yields the protein CATSSGLAREQYF. The chain uses TRBV15 and TRBJ2-7; 9 bases agree with TRBD2. Germline V gene data show CDR1 as LNHNV and CDR2 as YYDKDF (reference sequence). The V and J ends lost 3 bases and 7 bases, in that order; junction bases with no gene match: 4. The length of the CDR3 is 13 residues. Using reference TRBV15 and TRBJ2-7 for the parts outside the CDR3, the full variable domain is DAMVIQNPRYQVTQFGKPVTLSCSQTLNHNVMYWYQQKSSQAPKLLFHYYDKDFNNEADTPDNFQSRRPNTSFCFLDIRSPGLGDTAMYLCATSSGLAREQYFGPGTRLTVT.

The CDR3 DNA is TGTGCCAGCAGCGTAGCGGGGGACTACACCTTC. Translating gives CASSVAGDYTF. J is TRBJ1-2 and V is TRBV9, with a tentative D call TRBD1 (5 bases). The CDR3 has 11 amino acids. The V end was cut by 0 bases, the J end by 10 bases, with 7 bases between. In germline, CDR1 is SGDLS, CDR2 YYNGEE.

In this sample, this clonotype turned up a few times. This chain joins TRBV6-2 or TRBV6-3 and TRBJ1-1; D is unresolved. Trimming took off 2 bases at V and 0 bases at J, with 7 bases between the two ends. The CDR3 loop spans 14 amino acids. CDR1 and CDR2 from the germline V gene are MNHEY and SVGEGT. The CDR3 coding sequence is TGTGCCAGCAGTTACAGCGGAATGAACACTGAAGCTTTCTTT. Its protein is CASSYSGMNTEAFF.

The J gene is TRBJ2-5, the V gene TRBV5-5; D may be TRBD1 (6 bases). Germline V lookup: CDR1 SGHKS, CDR2 YYEKEE (reference sequence). V dropped 5 bases and J dropped 0 bases, with 14 bases sitting between them. The CDR3 has 15 amino acids. In nucleotides, the CDR3 is TGTGCCAGCAGAGTGGCCCGGACAGACCAAGAGACCCAGTACTTC. As protein: CASRVARTDQETQYF.